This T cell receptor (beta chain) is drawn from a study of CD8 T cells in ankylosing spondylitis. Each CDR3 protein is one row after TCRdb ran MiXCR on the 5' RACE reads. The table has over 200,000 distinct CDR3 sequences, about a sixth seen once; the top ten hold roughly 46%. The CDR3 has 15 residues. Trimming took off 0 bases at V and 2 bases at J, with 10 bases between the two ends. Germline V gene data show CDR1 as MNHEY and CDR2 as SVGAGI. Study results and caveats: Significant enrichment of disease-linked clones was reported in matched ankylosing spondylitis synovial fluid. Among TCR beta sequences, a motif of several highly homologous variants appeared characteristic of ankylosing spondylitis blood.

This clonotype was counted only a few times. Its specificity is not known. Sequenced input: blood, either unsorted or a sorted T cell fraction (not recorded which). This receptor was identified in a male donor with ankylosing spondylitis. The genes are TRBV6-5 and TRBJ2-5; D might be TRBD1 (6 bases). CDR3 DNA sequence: TGTGCCAGCAGTTACTCGGACAGCAAGCAAGAGACCCAGTACTTC. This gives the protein CASSYSDSKQETQYF.